This entry is about one T cell receptor beta chain. Its antigen is undetermined. These data are taken from a study of cytomegalovirus exposure and HLA in healthy donors. The V segment lost 3 bases and the J segment 5 bases; nucleotides outside the gene matches: 5. Germline CDR1 is SGHVS and CDR2 is FQNEAQ. The CDR3 sequence is 15 residues long. Primers for the PCR totalled 60 Vbeta and 13 Jbeta. Source study methods: Later, an analysis found some 80 million unique TCR beta chains, and roughly 10 million of these were shared. TCRdb keeps only in-frame clones here, not all; method: immunoSEQ multiplex PCR. V and J calls and clone size are given by that table; D and trimming were obtained from the DNA. The sample shows some 150,000 clones, approximately 76% of them seen only once. Points from the study as a whole: A cluster of highly shared sequence variants was likely a sequencing artifact. Most TCR beta V segments were productive about 87% or about 30% of the time in an earlier analysis.

Material: PBMCs. J is TRBJ2-5 and V is TRBV7-8; 11 bases map to TRBD2. This clonotype was sampled from a man aged 55 to 69 in good health and CMV-seronegative. The CDR3 is CASSFSGGAGETQYF. In nucleotides, the CDR3 is TGTGCCAGCAGCTTTAGCGGGGGGGCCGGGGAGACCCAGTACTTC. The complete variable domain, with remaining parts taken from reference TRBV7-8 and TRBJ2-5, reads GAGVSQSPRYKVAKRGQDVALRCDPISGHVSLFWYQQALGQGPEFLTYFQNEAQLDKSGLPSDRFFAERPEGSVSTLKIQRTQQEDSAVYLCASSFSGGAGETQYFGPGTRLLVL.